These 5 T cell receptor beta chains share one sample of origin, sequenced in a study of response to subunit inactivated influenza vaccine. Each CDR3 protein gets one entry after TCRdb re-called the RT-PCR reads with MiXCR. The sample includes roughly 190,000 distinct CDR3 sequences, roughly an eighth seen only once; the top ten take under 30%. The sequencing here drew on CD8+ T cells sorted from PBMCs, taken 5 to 6 days after vaccination. These receptors were taken from a middle-aged man who received an inactivated influenza vaccine.

The V and J genes are TRBV28 and TRBJ2-1; D perhaps matches TRBD1 (7 bases). The CDR3 runs to 17 residues. Trimming took off 6 bases at V and 0 bases at J, with 18 bases between the two ends. CDR1 is MDHEN and CDR2 is SYDVKM in the germline V gene. This chain's CDR3 is CASSLGGGGLSYNEQFF. The CDR3 DNA reads as TGTGCCAGCAGCTTGGGAGGAGGGGGCCTCTCCTACAATGAGCAGTTCTTC.

This clonotype was recorded only once. The chain combines TRBV13 with TRBJ2-1; the D gene is possibly TRBD1 (5 bases). CDR1 and CDR2 from the germline V gene are PRHDT and FYEKMQ (reference sequence). V lost 3 bases, J lost 1 base, and 10 bases lay in between. This CDR3 spans 15 amino acids. In DNA, the CDR3 is TGTGCCAGCAGCTTCAGGGCATTTTCCTACAATGAGCAGTTCTTC. This translates into CASSFRAFSYNEQFF.

This clonotype was observed a few times. The rearrangement links TRBV20-1 to TRBJ2-2, with 8 bases identical to TRBD1. Losses at the gene ends were 5 bases for V and 1 base for J; bases not matched to a gene: 6. The CDR3 is 15 amino acids. Germline V gene data show CDR1 as DFQATT and CDR2 as SNEGSKA (reference sequence). The CDR3, as DNA: TGCAGTGCTTACTCCGGGACAGGGAACACCGGGGAGCTGTTTTTT. Amino acid sequence: CSAYSGTGNTGELFF.

The CDR3 bases are TGTGCCAGCAGCTTAGGAGGTGGGCACTGGGAAGCTTTCTTT. It specifies CASSLGGGHWEAFF. The chain has TRBV13 and TRBJ1-1; D remains unclear. The CDR3 spans 14 residues. From germline, CDR1 is PRHDT and CDR2 FYEKMQ (reference sequence). V was clipped by 0 bases and J by 8 bases, with 13 bases between them.

Here the CDR3 reads CASSFRGTNTGELFF. The CDR3 DNA is TGTGCCAGCAGCTTCAGGGGCACGAACACCGGGGAGCTGTTTTTT. The genes are TRBV5-6 and TRBJ2-2, with a weak D call TRBD1 (6 bases). The germline V gene encodes CDR1 SGHDT and CDR2 YYEEEE. V lost 2 bases and J 0 bases, leaving 8 bases between the germline ends. The CDR3 has 15 amino acids.